These T cell receptor beta chains were read from a single sample in a study of T cell responses to AZD1222 COVID-19 vaccine. Data came from immunoSEQ multiplex PCR; TCRdb stores just in-frame clones and leaves some out. Of some 190,000 clones listed, about 90% are singletons. Material: peripheral blood, obtained 28 days after the second AZD1222 dose. The receptors here all came from an adult who received the AZD1222 COVID-19 vaccine. The CDR3 runs from the conserved cysteine through the conserved F or W. The order of the fields is J gene, V gene, D gene, clone size, CDR3 protein, CDR3 DNA. The D gene is left open where the match is weak. Some rows mark clone size as missing; the rest say once, few, many or name a class of expanded clone.

>TRBJ2-2|TRBV5-8|-|-
CASSLGGWRTGELFF
TGTGCCAGCAGTTTGGGGGGCTGGCGAACCGGGGAGCTGTTTTTT
>TRBJ1-1|TRBV3-1/TRBV3-2|-|-
CASSQGRIGSWDSYTEAFF
TGTGCCAGCAGCCAAGGGCGGATCGGGAGTTGGGATTCATACACTGAAGCTTTCTTT
>TRBJ1-2|TRBV6-1|-|-
CASSEVAADFGYGYTF
TGTGCCAGCAGTGAAGTGGCAGCCGACTTTGGCTATGGCTACACCTTC
>TRBJ2-7|TRBV9|-|-
CASSVDTSEQYF
TGTGCCAGCAGCGTAGACACGAGCGAGCAGTACTTC
>TRBJ1-2|TRBV24-1|-|-
CATSDRQGPLASGYTF
TGTGCCACCAGTGATCGCCAGGGGCCGCTGGCATCTGGCTACACCTTC
>TRBJ2-5|TRBV5-1|-|-
CASSLGRRETQYF
TGCGCCAGCAGCTTGGGCCGGCGGGAGACCCAGTACTTC
>TRBJ2-7|TRBV6-5|-|once
CASSYSGWAYEQYF
TGTGCCAGCAGTTACTCCGGGTGGGCTTACGAGCAGTACTTC
>TRBJ2-3|TRBV28|-|once
CASSFLAQGTQYF
-
>TRBJ1-5|TRBV19|-|once
CASSMRIWGTSEDYSNQPQHF
TGTGCCAGTAGTATGCGGATTTGGGGGACATCCGAAGACTATAGCAATCAGCCCCAGCATTTT
>TRBJ2-3|TRBV19|TRBD2|-
CASSSPGTSGGSSTDTQYF
TGTGCCAGTAGTAGCCCCGGGACTAGCGGGGGATCTAGCACAGATACGCAGTATTTT
>TRBJ2-3|TRBV5-6|-|-
CASSLGEDRTQYF
TGTGCCAGCAGCTTGGGGGAAGACAGAACGCAGTATTTT
>TRBJ2-6|TRBV6-5|-|-
CASSNWDSGANVLTF
TGTGCCAGCAGTAACTGGGACTCTGGGGCCAACGTCCTGACTTTC
>TRBJ1-6|TRBV4-1|-|-
CASSQGLVPSSYNSPLHF
TGCGCCAGCAGCCAAGGCCTGGTCCCCAGCTCCTATAATTCACCCCTCCACTTT
>TRBJ2-3|TRBV27|-|-
CASSWGVRTDTQYF
TGTGCCAGCAGTTGGGGGGTCCGGACAGATACGCAGTATTTT
>TRBJ1-2|TRBV28|-|-
CASSDARGANYGYTF
TGTGCCAGCAGCGATGCCCGGGGGGCTAACTATGGCTACACCTTC
>TRBJ2-5|TRBV5-4|-|-
CASRAEETQYF
TGTGCCAGCAGAGCAGAAGAGACCCAGTACTTC
>TRBJ2-7|TRBV29-1|-|-
CSVARVGREQYF
TGCAGCGTGGCCCGGGTGGGTCGGGAGCAGTACTTC
>TRBJ2-6|TRBV9|-|-
CASRGGRSGANVLTF
TGTGCCAGCCGAGGGGGGCGCTCTGGGGCCAACGTCCTGACTTTC
>TRBJ1-1|TRBV5-1|-|-
CASSHDPSNTEAFF
TGCGCCAGCAGCCACGACCCCAGTAACACTGAAGCTTTCTTT
>TRBJ2-2|TRBV19|TRBD1|-
CASRQGQGAIGELFF
TGTGCCAGTAGGCAGGGACAGGGGGCTATCGGGGAGCTGTTTTTT
>TRBJ2-1|TRBV5-5|TRBD2|-
CASSSSVGGSNEQFF
TGTGCCAGCAGCTCCTCCGTCGGCGGGAGTAATGAGCAGTTCTTC
>TRBJ2-5|TRBV5-4|TRBD1|-
CASSLAGTGGETQYF
TGTGCCAGCAGCTTGGCCGGGACAGGGGGTGAGACCCAGTACTTC
>TRBJ2-5|TRBV30|-|once
CAWRRVAQYF
TGTGCCTGGAGAAGGGTGGCCCAGTACTTC
>TRBJ1-6|TRBV18|TRBD1|once
CASSPLKAGGFSYNSPLHF
TGTGCCAGCTCACCACTTAAGGCAGGGGGCTTTTCCTATAATTCACCCCTCCACTTT
>TRBJ1-1|TRBV12-5|-|-
CASGLAGVTGEAFF
TGTGCTAGTGGTTTGGCAGGCGTTACTGGTGAAGCTTTCTTT
>TRBJ1-2|TRBV7-3|-|once
CASSAGVGTNYGYTF
TGTGCCAGCAGCGCAGGGGTTGGGACTAACTATGGCTACACCTTC
>TRBJ1-6|TRBV12-3/TRBV12-4|-|few
CASRPSGFSPLHF
TGTGCCAGCAGGCCCTCGGGGTTTTCACCCCTCCACTTT
>TRBJ1-3|TRBV10-1|-|-
CASRRDTIYF
TGCGCCAGCCGTAGAGACACCATATATTTT
>TRBJ2-2|TRBV19|-|-
CASSPLPSTVPGELFF
TGTGCCAGTAGCCCCCTCCCTTCGACGGTTCCCGGGGAGCTGTTTTTT
>TRBJ1-5|TRBV12-3/TRBV12-4|-|-
CASTRQGNQPQHF
TGTGCCAGCACTAGACAGGGCAATCAGCCCCAGCATTTT
>TRBJ2-7|TRBV21-1|-|-
CATPGHPSYEQYF
TGTGCCACCCCGGGACACCCTTCCTACGAGCAGTACTTC
>TRBJ2-3|TRBV6-5|TRBD2|-
CASKIGGALDTQYF
TGTGCCAGCAAGATCGGGGGGGCGCTGGATACGCAGTATTTT
>TRBJ2-7|TRBV13|TRBD2|-
CASSLEGLVASGTYEQYF
TGTGCCAGCAGCTTAGAAGGCTTAGTGGCTAGCGGAACCTACGAGCAGTACTTC
>TRBJ1-5|TRBV7-9|-|-
CASSPPGGGNQPQHF
TGTGCCAGCAGCCCCCCCGGGGGCGGCAATCAGCCCCAGCATTTT
>TRBJ1-5|TRBV4-1|-|once
CASSQAGSNQPQHF
TGCGCCAGCAGCCAAGCCGGGAGCAATCAGCCCCAGCATTTT
>TRBJ2-3|TRBV7-2|TRBD1|-
CASRSRTGITDTQYF
TGTGCCAGCAGATCCCGGACAGGGATTACAGATACGCAGTATTTT
>TRBJ2-7|TRBV6-2/TRBV6-3|TRBD2|once
CASSYSSGSREQYF
TGTGCCAGCAGTTACTCTAGCGGGAGTCGCGAGCAGTACTTC
>TRBJ2-7|TRBV19|TRBD1|once
CASSMPGQGYEQYF
TGTGCCAGTAGTATGCCGGGACAGGGCTACGAGCAGTACTTC
>TRBJ1-1|TRBV9|TRBD1|-
CASSPRQGAEAFF
TGTGCCAGCAGCCCTAGACAGGGCGCTGAAGCTTTCTTT
>TRBJ2-1|TRBV3-1/TRBV3-2|TRBD1|-
CASVPGTGYNEQFF
TGTGCCAGCGTTCCGGGGACAGGGTACAATGAGCAGTTCTTC
>TRBJ2-7|TRBV19|-|-
CASSIDLRVYEQYF
TGTGCCAGTAGTATAGATCTACGGGTTTACGAGCAGTACTTC
>TRBJ1-1|TRBV4-3|-|-
CASSQYILNTEAFF
TGCGCCAGCAGCCAATACATCCTGAACACTGAAGCTTTCTTT
>TRBJ2-3|TRBV5-1|TRBD2|-
CASSLVLAGALDTQYF
TGCGCCAGCAGCTTGGTTCTAGCGGGAGCGCTAGATACGCAGTATTTT
>TRBJ2-1|TRBV27|TRBD2|-
CASSLWSSGGYNEQFF
TGTGCCAGCAGTTTATGGTCTAGCGGGGGATACAATGAGCAGTTCTTC
>TRBJ1-2|TRBV7-2|TRBD1|-
CASSFRTGGGLGGYTF
TGTGCCAGCAGCTTTAGGACAGGGGGCGGCCTGGGCGGCTACACCTTC
>TRBJ2-1|TRBV2|-|-
CASTGTHAVPGEQFF
TGTGCCAGCACCGGGACTCACGCCGTCCCCGGTGAGCAGTTCTTC
>TRBJ2-7|TRBV4-2|TRBD2|once
CASSQSVAGREDEQYF
TGTGCCAGCAGCCAGAGTGTAGCGGGAAGGGAGGACGAGCAGTACTTC
>TRBJ1-1|TRBV19|-|-
CASSISAYTEAFF
TGTGCCAGTAGTATTTCGGCATACACTGAAGCTTTCTTT
>TRBJ2-3|TRBV7-9|-|-
CASSLEGGTDTQYF
TGTGCCAGCAGCTTGGAGGGTGGCACAGATACGCAGTATTTT
>TRBJ1-2|TRBV6-2/TRBV6-3|-|-
CASSYYHEGYGYTF
TGTGCCAGCAGTTACTATCACGAAGGGTACGGCTACACCTTC
>TRBJ2-7|TRBV12-3/TRBV12-4|-|-
CASSFHGYEQYF
TGTGCCAGCAGTTTCCACGGGTACGAGCAGTACTTC
>TRBJ1-2|TRBV11-1|-|-
CASTRQENYGYTF
TGTGCCAGCACCCGACAGGAAAACTATGGCTACACCTTC
>TRBJ2-5|TRBV4-1|-|-
CASSQESGAGETQYF
TGCGCCAGCAGCCAAGAGTCGGGGGCCGGGGAGACCCAGTACTTC
>TRBJ2-1|TRBV6-5|TRBD1|-
CASHRDRANEQFF
TGTGCCAGCCATCGGGACAGGGCCAATGAGCAGTTCTTC
>TRBJ2-7|TRBV7-9|-|few
CASSLGTVPEQYF
TGTGCCAGCAGCTTAGGGACGGTGCCAGAGCAGTACTTC